This T cell receptor beta chain was sequenced for a study of blood T cell repertoires in COVID-19. About the research overall: The study drew acute and convalescent COVID-19 samples from the United States, Italy and Spain. Sources were T cells, B-cell-depleted T cells, or PBMCs; the material itself was cDNA or gDNA.

Original handling: How many nucleated cells were present was estimated from reference gene primer amplification. Produced via immunoSEQ multiplex PCR; TCRdb's table is partial and in-frame only. The V and J calls and clone size were taken over from that table, and D and trimming were inferred from the DNA. The table shows about 75,000 clones, with approximately 87% occurring only once. This receptor was taken from a human donor in a cohort sampled during active COVID-19. What was sequenced was peripheral blood.

The CDR3 protein is CASSPPNRGLSYEQYF. In DNA form, the CDR3 reads TGTGCCAGCTCACCACCTAACAGGGGGCTTTCCTACGAGCAGTACTTC. This rearrangement joins TRBV18 to TRBJ2-7, with 9 bases identical to TRBD1. The germline V gene has CDR1 KGHSH and CDR2 LQKENI. The V gene end was trimmed by 0 bases and the J gene end by 1 base; junction bases not matched to a gene: 4. This CDR3 has 16 residues.